The 18 T cell receptor beta chains reported below all come from one sample, sequenced in a study of identical twins. In TCRdb, the 5' RACE reads were re-called with MiXCR into one record per CDR3 protein. The table has about 190,000 distinct CDR3 sequences, more than 15% seen once. This sample was also put to use in a study of T cells expressing NK-cell markers.

Sequenced: CD8+ T cells sorted from blood. These TCRs come from a young woman in good health.

The sample holds a few counts of this clonotype. For the CDR3, the DNA is TGTGCCAGCAGTTTAGCGAGCGAGCAGTATTTT. Translating it yields CASSLASEQYF. J is TRBJ2-3 and V is TRBV12-3 or TRBV12-4; D remains unclear. This CDR3 contains 11 residues. V lost 0 bases and J lost 11, with 6 bases in between.

There are a few counts of this clonotype. CDR3 region: CASSFGALGDTQYF. CDR3 bases: TGTGCCAGCAGTTTCGGGGCCCTGGGCGATACGCAGTATTTT. This sequence joins TRBV12-3 or TRBV12-4 and TRBJ2-3; D may match TRBD1 or TRBD2 (5 bases each). The CDR3 consists of 14 residues. Trimming removed 3 bases from V and 6 bases from J, with 13 bases in between.

This clonotype has a handful of counts. The V gene is TRBV4-1, the J gene TRBJ2-1, with 8 bases fitting TRBD2. This CDR3 has 16 amino acids. Trimming removed 3 bases from V and 7 bases from J; junction bases left unmatched: 11. CDR1 and CDR2 (germline): MGHRA, YSYEKL. CDR3 sequence (DNA): TGCGCCAGCAGCCAGACTCCGACTAGCGATAGTAATGAGCAGTTCTTC. Translation gives CASSQTPTSDSNEQFF.

This clonotype was seen more than once but under ten times. The chain carries TRBV6-5 and TRBJ2-4; 9 bases are a match to TRBD1. CDR1 MNHEY and CDR2 SVGAGI come from the germline V gene. The V gene end was trimmed by 4 bases and the J gene end by 8 bases; junction bases not matched to a gene: 6. The CDR3 is 14 residues long. In nucleotides, the CDR3 is TGTGCCAGCAGTTCTTGGGACAGGGATGACATTCAGTACTTC. This codes for CASSSWDRDDIQYF.

In its sample, this clonotype was seen a few times. V and J are TRBV3-1 and TRBJ2-2; TRBD1 agrees at 8 bases. The CDR3 is made up of 15 amino acids. Germline V gene sequence: CDR1 LGHDT, CDR2 YNNKEL (reference sequence). V shed 5 bases and J 3 bases; nucleotides not matched to a gene: 5. Here the CDR3 reads CASSWTGRHTGELFF. CDR3 nucleotides: TGTGCCAGCAGCTGGACAGGGCGGCACACCGGGGAGCTGTTTTTT.

This clonotype was seen a handful of times. The V and J genes are TRBV27 and TRBJ2-1; D is unclear. Trimming took 5 bases from V and 0 from J, leaving 23 bases between them. Germline CDR1 MNHEY, CDR2 SMNVEV (reference sequence). The CDR3 is made up of 19 amino acids. The CDR3 protein is CASSPPGWYPPSSYNEQFF. Written as DNA, the CDR3 is TGTGCCAGCAGTCCTCCGGGTTGGTATCCCCCAAGCTCCTACAATGAGCAGTTCTTC.

This clonotype was seen only a few times. The rearrangement links TRBV12-3 or TRBV12-4 to TRBJ2-3, with D possibly TRBD1 on 5 matching bases. The V and J ends lost 7 bases and 4 bases respectively, with 18 bases between them. The CDR3 contains 15 residues. The CDR3 reads CASITSQGRADTQYF. For the CDR3, the DNA is TGTGCCAGCATTACAAGTCAGGGTAGAGCAGATACGCAGTATTTT.

In its sample, this clonotype was seen a few times. The V and J genes are TRBV14 and TRBJ2-7, with 8 bases fitting TRBD2. Germline V gene lookup returns CDR1 SGHDN and CDR2 FVKESK. Trimming at V came to 4 bases and at J to 3 bases, leaving 14 bases not matched to a gene. The CDR3 consists of 17 residues. CDR3 in amino acids: CASSPPMVAGRHYEQYF. Here the CDR3 DNA reads TGTGCCAGCAGCCCCCCCATGGTAGCGGGGCGTCACTACGAGCAGTACTTC.

This clonotype was seen a single time. This chain links TRBV24-1 with TRBJ2-1; tentatively, D is TRBD2 (5 bases). The V end was cut by 3 bases, the J end by 1 base, with 9 bases between. This CDR3 comprises 15 residues. Germline V gives CDR1 KGHDR, CDR2 SFDVKD. The CDR3 loop is CATSDGQRSYNEQFF. CDR3 bases: TGTGCCACCAGTGATGGCCAGCGGTCCTACAATGAGCAGTTCTTC.

The genes are TRBV28 and TRBJ2-1, with TRBD2 matching over 8 bases. CDR3 length equals 15 residues. Trimming cost V 8 bases and J 5 bases; bases outside gene matches: 11. Germline lookup yields CDR1 MDHEN and CDR2 SYDVKM. CDR3 amino acids: CASRSASGSHNEQFF. The CDR3 nucleotides read TGTGCCAGCCGTAGTGCGAGCGGGAGCCACAATGAGCAGTTCTTC.

This clonotype turned up a few times. The genes are TRBV6-1 and TRBJ2-1, with 8 bases matching TRBD2. Germline CDR1 is MNHNS and CDR2 is SASEGT. After removal of 8 bases from V and 2 bases from J, the junction contained 8 bases not matched to a gene. The CDR3 is 15 amino acids. The CDR3 reads CASSLSGSPYNEQFF. CDR3 DNA sequence: TGTGCCAGCTCGTTGAGCGGGAGTCCCTACAATGAGCAGTTCTTC.

This clonotype has more than one count but fewer than ten. This rearrangement joins TRBV20-1 to TRBJ2-2, with D possibly being TRBD1 (5 bases). CDR1 and CDR2 (germline): DFQATT, SNEGSKA (reference sequence). The CDR3 is made up of 13 amino acids. Trimming removed 7 bases at V and 3 bases at J, with 12 bases between. The CDR3 here is CSGKGMDTGELFF. CDR3 sequence (DNA): TGCAGTGGGAAGGGGATGGACACCGGGGAGCTGTTTTTT.

The V call is TRBV12-3 or TRBV12-4, the J call TRBJ2-3; TRBD2 aligns across 10 bases. The CDR3 contains 17 residues. The J segment lost 2 bases and the V segment lost 5 bases, leaving 10 bases of the junction unmatched. The CDR3 reads CASSPPSGRADTDTQYF. DNA of the CDR3: TGTGCCAGCAGTCCTCCCAGCGGGAGGGCCGACACAGATACGCAGTATTTT.

The chain links TRBV7-8 to TRBJ2-3; tentatively, D is TRBD2 (5 bases). The CDR3 sequence is 18 residues long. V lost 5 bases and J lost 2, with 23 bases in between. Germline V gene data show CDR1 as SGHVS and CDR2 as FQNEAQ. The DNA for the CDR3 is TGTGCCAGCAGCGGTCATGAGGGCGGAGTCAAAAACACAGATACGCAGTATTTT. Translation: CASSGHEGGVKNTDTQYF.

There are a few counts of this clonotype. V and J are TRBV4-1 and TRBJ2-1, with D unclear. CDR1 is MGHRA, CDR2 YSYEKL, per germline. The CDR3 is 14 amino acids. Trimming shortened V by 4 bases and J by 10 bases, and 17 bases separated the two germline ends. CDR3 residues: CASSLEPARSEQFF. Here the CDR3 DNA reads TGCGCCAGCAGCCTTGAACCAGCGCGGAGCGAGCAGTTCTTC.

In its sample, this clonotype was seen a few times. The J gene is TRBJ2-1, the V gene TRBV28; 8 nucleotides agree with TRBD2. This CDR3 is 17 amino acids long. CDR1 MDHEN and CDR2 SYDVKM come from the germline V gene. V trimming: 6 bases; J trimming: 5 bases; junction bases outside the gene matches: 15. In DNA, the CDR3 is TGTGCCAGCAGCCTGGGGGGGGAGCGGGGGCCTCACAATGAGCAGTTCTTC. Translating it yields CASSLGGERGPHNEQFF.

There are many counts of this clonotype. This rearrangement joins TRBV27 to TRBJ2-7, with D hard to call. Germline V gene sequence: CDR1 MNHEY, CDR2 SMNVEV (reference sequence). V gave up 3 bases and J gave up 6 bases, with 12 bases separating them. The CDR3 is made up of 13 amino acids. The CDR3 DNA sequence: TGTGCCAGCAGTTTTGGGGTTTCCGGCGAGCAGTACTTC. Residues: CASSFGVSGEQYF.

The table lists this clonotype with many counts. The chain joins TRBV5-1 to TRBJ1-4; D remains ambiguous. The germline V gene encodes CDR1 SGHRS and CDR2 YFSETQ. The V end was cut by 4 bases, the J end by 5 bases, with 6 bases between. CDR3 length equals 12 residues. The CDR3 here is CASSPGNEKLFF. The CDR3 nucleotides are TGCGCCAGCAGCCCGGGAAATGAAAAACTGTTTTTT.